Listed below are T cell receptor beta chains from one sample, sequenced in a study of cytomegalovirus exposure and HLA in healthy donors. Only in-frame clones appear in the TCRdb table, and some are missing; sequencing was by immunoSEQ multiplex PCR. The repertoire has fewer than 110,000 clones, around 74% of them found once; the top ten carry about 2.1%. Material: PBMCs. The receptors come from a woman in her thirties or forties in good health and CMV-seronegative. CDR3s include the opening cysteine and the closing phenylalanine or tryptophan. A D gene is named only where the DNA matches it firmly. Expanded clones are given a class, and other clones once, few, many or no size at all.

v_call: TRBV28
d_call: TRBD1
j_call: TRBJ1-3
clone_size: .
cdr3_aa: CASSVPRGRVNTIYF
cdr3_nt: TGTGCCAGCAGTGTCCCCAGGGGGCGCGTAAACACCATATATTTT

v_call: TRBV5-5
d_call: TRBD1
j_call: TRBJ1-6
clone_size: .
cdr3_aa: CASSVDRVGNSPLHF
cdr3_nt: TGTGCCAGCAGCGTTGACAGGGTCGGCAATTCACCCCTCCACTTT

v_call: TRBV4-3
d_call: TRBD1
j_call: TRBJ2-2
clone_size: .
cdr3_aa: CASSQDTGANTGELFF
cdr3_nt: TGCGCCAGCAGCCAGGATACAGGGGCGAACACCGGGGAGCTGTTTTTT

v_call: TRBV7-9
d_call: .
j_call: TRBJ2-3
clone_size: .
cdr3_aa: CASSLGWDTQYF
cdr3_nt: TGTGCCAGCAGCCTCGGTTGGGATACGCAGTATTTT

v_call: TRBV7-8
d_call: .
j_call: TRBJ2-7
clone_size: few
cdr3_aa: CASSLVIGTIAYEQYF
cdr3_nt: TGTGCCAGCAGCTTAGTCATTGGGACAATCGCCTACGAGCAGTACTTC

v_call: TRBV4-1
d_call: .
j_call: TRBJ2-2
clone_size: once
cdr3_aa: CASSQEDSGVLPYTGELFF
cdr3_nt: TGCGCCAGCAGCCAAGAGGATTCGGGTGTGCTACCTTACACCGGGGAGCTGTTTTTT

v_call: TRBV6-5
d_call: .
j_call: TRBJ2-1
clone_size: .
cdr3_aa: CASSQTGLYNEQFF
cdr3_nt: TGTGCCAGCAGTCAGACCGGACTGTATAATGAGCAGTTCTTC

v_call: TRBV13
d_call: TRBD2
j_call: TRBJ2-7
clone_size: .
cdr3_aa: CASSLGYSGLAGFEQYF
cdr3_nt: TGTGCCAGCAGCTTAGGCTATTCCGGACTAGCGGGGTTCGAGCAGTACTTC

v_call: TRBV28
d_call: TRBD1
j_call: TRBJ2-5
clone_size: .
cdr3_aa: CASSRDRVVFGSQETQYF
cdr3_nt: TGTGCCAGCAGTCGGGACAGGGTTGTCTTCGGGAGTCAAGAGACCCAGTACTTC

v_call: TRBV18
d_call: .
j_call: TRBJ2-7
clone_size: .
cdr3_aa: CASSPDSIYEQYF
cdr3_nt: TGTGCCAGCTCACCGGACAGTATCTACGAGCAGTACTTC

v_call: TRBV7-2
d_call: TRBD1
j_call: TRBJ2-7
clone_size: .
cdr3_aa: CASSLATGSSYEQYF
cdr3_nt: TGTGCCAGCAGCTTAGCGACAGGGAGCTCCTACGAGCAGTACTTC

v_call: TRBV10-2
d_call: TRBD2
j_call: TRBJ2-1
clone_size: .
cdr3_aa: CASSEEAGEGLRNEQFF
cdr3_nt: TGCGCCAGCAGTGAAGAAGCGGGAGAAGGTCTGCGGAATGAGCAGTTCTTC

v_call: TRBV7-3
d_call: TRBD2
j_call: TRBJ2-7
clone_size: .
cdr3_aa: CASSLQAGVSYEQYF
cdr3_nt: TGTGCCAGCAGCTTACAGGCGGGAGTGTCCTACGAGCAGTACTTC

v_call: TRBV6-6
d_call: TRBD2
j_call: TRBJ2-1
clone_size: few
cdr3_aa: CASSYAAGLADNEQFF
cdr3_nt: TGTGCCAGCAGTTACGCAGCCGGACTAGCGGACAATGAGCAGTTCTTC

v_call: TRBV11-1
d_call: TRBD2
j_call: TRBJ2-7
clone_size: .
cdr3_aa: CASSPGTSGAYEQYF
cdr3_nt: TGTGCCAGCAGCCCCGGGACTAGCGGAGCCTACGAGCAGTACTTC